The clone carrying this TCR beta chain was counted only a few times. Its matching antigen is unknown. Within the sample, other DNA sequences also encode this same CDR3. The repertoire was sequenced with immunoSEQ multiplex PCR; TCRdb's copy has only in-frame clones and lacks some. This table has about 19,000 clones, roughly 70% appearing once. The data were obtained in a study of graft-versus-host responses after intestinal transplantation. Turning to the study itself: All of the recipients had induction that used anti-thymocyte globulin, then tacrolimus and steroids for 2 to 3 years. Study-level findings and limits: Peak GvH clone levels in circulation were associated with early post-transplant HvG declines. Across patients carrying graft-donor T cell macrochimerism, allografts held high graft-versus-host to host-versus-graft clonal ratios. Recipient bone marrow held GvH clones, some seen earlier in ileum or blood.

V dropped 5 bases and J dropped 2 bases, with 10 bases sitting between them. In germline, CDR1 is MNHEY, CDR2 SMNVEV (reference sequence). This CDR3 spans 13 amino acids. Lamina propria and intraepithelial lymphocytes were released by processing graft tissue. The specimen was ileum tissue, collected approximately 3 weeks after intestinal transplant. The chain is built from TRBV27 and TRBJ2-7, with no clear D. The TCR comes from a human patient who received an intestinal transplant, so some T cells may come from the graft donor. For the CDR3, the DNA is TGTGCCAGCAGTATAACAGCTACCTACGAGCAGTACTTC. This encodes CASSITATYEQYF.